This T cell receptor beta chain was observed in a study of cytotoxic CD8 clonotypes in ibrutinib-treated CLL. By frequency in the sample, this clone is medium-sized (0.01 to 0.1%). CDR3 length: 15 residues. Germline V gives CDR1 SGHRS, CDR2 YFSETQ. V lost 4 bases to trimming and J lost 0 bases, with 12 bases between them. Here immunoSEQ multiplex PCR was the method, and the copy in TCRdb shows in-frame clones only, minus some. The sample consists of some 98,000 clones, about 72% of them appearing once. The specimen was PBMCs, collected after 12 months of ibrutinib treatment. This chain connects TRBV5-1 to TRBJ2-3; D is possibly TRBD1 (5 bases). This TCR was sampled from a human donor with chronic lymphocytic leukemia. CDR3: CASSALQVSTDTQYF. The CDR3 region has the DNA TGCGCCAGCAGCGCCTTACAGGTTAGCACAGATACGCAGTATTTT.